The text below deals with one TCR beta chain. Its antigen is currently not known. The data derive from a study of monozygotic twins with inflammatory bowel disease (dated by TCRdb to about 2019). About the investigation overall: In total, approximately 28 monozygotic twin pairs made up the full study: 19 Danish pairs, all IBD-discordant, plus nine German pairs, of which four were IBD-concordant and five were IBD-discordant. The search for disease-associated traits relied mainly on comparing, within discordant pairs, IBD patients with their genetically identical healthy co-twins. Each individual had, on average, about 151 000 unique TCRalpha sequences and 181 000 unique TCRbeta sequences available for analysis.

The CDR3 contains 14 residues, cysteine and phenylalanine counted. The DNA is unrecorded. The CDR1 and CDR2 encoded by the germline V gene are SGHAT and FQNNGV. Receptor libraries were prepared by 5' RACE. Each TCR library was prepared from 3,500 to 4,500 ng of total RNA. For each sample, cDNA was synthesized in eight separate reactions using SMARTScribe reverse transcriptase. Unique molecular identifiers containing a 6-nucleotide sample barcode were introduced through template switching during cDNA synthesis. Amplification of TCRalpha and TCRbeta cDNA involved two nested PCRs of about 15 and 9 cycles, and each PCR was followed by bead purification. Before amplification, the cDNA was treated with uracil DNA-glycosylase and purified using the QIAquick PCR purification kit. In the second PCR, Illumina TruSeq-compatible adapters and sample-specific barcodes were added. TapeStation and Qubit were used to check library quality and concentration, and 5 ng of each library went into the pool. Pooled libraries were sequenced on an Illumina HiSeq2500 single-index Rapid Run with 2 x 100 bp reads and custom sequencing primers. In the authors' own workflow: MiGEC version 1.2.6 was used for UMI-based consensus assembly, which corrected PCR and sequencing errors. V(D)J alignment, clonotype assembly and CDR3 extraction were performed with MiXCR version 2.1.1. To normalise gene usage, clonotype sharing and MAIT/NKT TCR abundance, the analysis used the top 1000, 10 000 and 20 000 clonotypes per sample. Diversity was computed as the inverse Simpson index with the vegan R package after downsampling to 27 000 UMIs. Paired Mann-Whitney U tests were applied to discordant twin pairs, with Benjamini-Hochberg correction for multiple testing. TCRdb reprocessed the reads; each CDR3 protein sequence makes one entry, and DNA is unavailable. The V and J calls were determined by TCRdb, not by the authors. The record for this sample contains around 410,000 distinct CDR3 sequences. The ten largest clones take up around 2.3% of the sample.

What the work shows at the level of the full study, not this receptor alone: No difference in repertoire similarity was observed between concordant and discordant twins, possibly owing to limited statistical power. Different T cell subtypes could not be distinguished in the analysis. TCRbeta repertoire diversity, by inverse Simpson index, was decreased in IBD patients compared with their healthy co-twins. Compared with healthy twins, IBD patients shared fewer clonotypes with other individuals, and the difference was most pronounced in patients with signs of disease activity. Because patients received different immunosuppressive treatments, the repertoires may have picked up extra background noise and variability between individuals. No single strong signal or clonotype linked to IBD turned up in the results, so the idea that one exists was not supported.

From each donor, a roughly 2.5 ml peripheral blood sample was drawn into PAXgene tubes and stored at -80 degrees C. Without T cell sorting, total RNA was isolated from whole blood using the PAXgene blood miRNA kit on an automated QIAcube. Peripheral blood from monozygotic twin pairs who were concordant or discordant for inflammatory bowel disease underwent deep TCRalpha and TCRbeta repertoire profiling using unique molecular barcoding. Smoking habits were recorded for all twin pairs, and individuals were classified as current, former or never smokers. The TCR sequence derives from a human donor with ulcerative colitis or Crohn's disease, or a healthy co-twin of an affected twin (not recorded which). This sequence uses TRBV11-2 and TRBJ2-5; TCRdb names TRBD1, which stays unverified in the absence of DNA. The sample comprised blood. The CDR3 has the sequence CASSRAGAQETQYF. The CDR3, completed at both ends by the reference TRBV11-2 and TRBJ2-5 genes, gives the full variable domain EAGVAQSPRYKIIEKRQSVAFWCNPISGHATLYWYQQILGQGPKLLIQFQNNGVVDDSQLPKDRFSAERLKGVDSTLKIQPAKLEDSAVYLCASSRAGAQETQYFGPGTRLLVL.